The rows below give T cell receptor beta chains drawn from one sample of a study of tumor-infiltrating lymphocytes in primary liver carcinoma. Each CDR3 protein gets one entry after TCRdb re-called the multiplex PCR reads with MiXCR. The sample holds fewer than 80,000 distinct CDR3 sequences, 69% seen once. Sequencing was carried out using tumor-adjacent normal liver tissue. The receptor set was obtained from a man between 40 and 49 years old with primary liver carcinoma and hepatitis B virus infection. The conserved cysteine and the conserved F or W are not part of the CDR3 here. The size of a clone is reported for some rows only, either as once, few or many, or as a class for expanded clones.

TRBJ2-7 TRBV7-3 - ASSLSPGTGYEQY
TRBJ2-2 TRBV6-5 - ANSYSTVAGANTGELS
TRBJ1-2 TRBV10-2 - ASSDLQGGYT
TRBJ2-6 TRBV6-6 - TSSPRVSRANVLT
TRBJ2-1 TRBV5-1 - ASSLTGGSRYNEQF
TRBJ1-2 TRBV28 - ASSLGQGRGYT
TRBJ2-7 TRBV11-3 - ASSVGQFSQY
TRBJ2-2 TRBV10-3 many AIKGGRGDTGELF
TRBJ2-1 TRBV7-9 many ASSDSLSENNEQF
TRBJ2-1 TRBV14 - ASRRDRGVTKF
TRBJ2-1 TRBV6-1 - ASRAEGRRSKQF
TRBJ2-7 TRBV11-2 - ANSFDRVYEHY
TRBJ2-3 TRBV10-3 - VISEPLRLAGTTDTQY
TRBJ2-1 TRBV14 - ASSVRTGWGQF
TRBJ2-7 TRBV11-2 - ASSFRTSGGACYEQY
TRBJ1-2 TRBV11-2 - GSSIGRGGGYT
TRBJ2-7 TRBV29-1 - NVGWGNHEQY
TRBJ2-7 TRBV29-1 - SVQSSGGPSERY
TRBJ2-5 TRBV4-2 once ACSQANGRWETQY
TRBJ2-1 TRBV29-1 - SGIGRGQF
TRBJ2-1 TRBV7-9 - ASCMYRGQRNEQF
TRBJ2-5 TRBV11-2 - VSSLGPGSQETQY